The next 32 T cell receptor beta chains were all read from a single sample in a study of blood T cell repertoires in COVID-19. The assay was immunoSEQ multiplex PCR, and TCRdb's table has in-frame clones only and misses some. This sample has fewer than 400,000 clones; more than 70% occur once, and the top ten carry about 3%. Sequencing input: peripheral blood. These receptors all stem from a man younger than 40 with active or convalescent COVID-19.

The chain combines TRBV4-1 with TRBJ2-5; 7 bases agree with TRBD2. Looked up from germline, CDR1 is MGHRA and CDR2 is YSYEKL. V lost 2 bases and J lost 4; bases outside the gene matches: 7. The CDR3 has 15 residues. The CDR3 DNA sequence: TGCGCCAGCAGCCAACAGCTAGCGGCGGGAGAGACCCAGTACTTC. Its translation is CASSQQLAAGETQYF.

This chain links TRBV29-1 with TRBJ2-2; TRBD1 aligns across 9 bases. The CDR3 length is 14 residues. V dropped 5 bases and J dropped 2; count of bases not matched to a gene: 3. Germline loops: CDR1 SQVTM, CDR2 ANQGSEA. CDR3 nucleotides: TGCAGCGTTCGACAGGGGGTAAACACCGGGGAGCTGTTTTTT. Protein sequence: CSVRQGVNTGELFF.

The chain couples TRBV11-2 to TRBJ1-6; the D gene is possibly TRBD1 (5 bases). V lost 0 bases and J lost 3, with 9 bases in between. From germline, CDR1 is SGHAT and CDR2 FQNNGV. The CDR3 extends over 16 amino acids. The CDR3 DNA sequence: TGTGCCAGCAGCTTAGATCCAGGGAACTATAATTCACCCCTCCACTTT. This encodes CASSLDPGNYNSPLHF. Full variable domain (outside the CDR3, taken from reference TRBV11-2 and TRBJ1-6): EAGVAQSPRYKIIEKRQSVAFWCNPISGHATLYWYQQILGQGPKLLIQFQNNGVVDDSQLPKDRFSAERLKGVDSTLKIQPAKLEDSAVYLCASSLDPGNYNSPLHFGNGTRLTVT.

This chain links TRBV7-2 with TRBJ2-1; 12 nucleotides match TRBD2. Losses at the gene ends were 3 bases for V and 4 bases for J; bases not matched to a gene: 7. This CDR3 has 17 amino acids. In germline, CDR1 is SGHTA, CDR2 FQGNSA. CDR3 in amino acids: CASSFASGGARYNEQFF. The CDR3 nucleotides are TGTGCCAGCAGCTTCGCTAGCGGGGGGGCTCGGTACAATGAGCAGTTCTTC.

Comment on this clone: Other DNA sequences within the sample encode an identical CDR3. The rearrangement uses TRBV6-5 and TRBJ1-3, with TRBD1 as a possible D gene (6 bases). The length of the CDR3 is 12 residues. The germline V and J ends were trimmed by 6 bases and 4 bases, with 7 bases remaining between them. The germline CDR1 and CDR2 sequences are MNHEY and SVGAGI. Here the CDR3 reads CASRTGGNTIYF. The CDR3 nucleotides read TGTGCCAGCAGAACAGGGGGAAACACCATATATTTT.

This chain links TRBV6-5 with TRBJ2-3, with D perhaps matching TRBD1 (6 bases). The germline CDR1 and CDR2 sequences are MNHEY and SVGAGI. The CDR3 has 15 residues. The V gene lost 6 bases and the J gene lost 3 bases, with 16 bases spanning the gap. CDR3 protein: CASRAQGIETDTQYF. CDR3 bases: TGTGCCAGCAGAGCACAGGGAATCGAGACAGATACGCAGTATTTT.

This clone has a handful of counts. The chain recombines TRBV12-3 or TRBV12-4 with TRBJ2-7; no clear D. The CDR3 covers 11 residues. The V gene lost 3 bases and the J gene lost 5 bases, with 5 bases spanning the gap. The CDR3 region is CASSFGHEQYF. CDR3 in DNA: TGTGCCAGCAGTTTCGGTCACGAGCAGTACTTC.

J is TRBJ1-1 and V is TRBV5-1, with a weak D call TRBD1 (5 bases). The CDR3 is 14 amino acids. In germline, CDR1 is SGHRS, CDR2 YFSETQ. The V end was cut by 6 bases, the J end by 0 bases, with 12 bases between. The DNA of the CDR3 is TGCGCCAGCAAAGGGGCCCAAATGAACACTGAAGCTTTCTTT. Translation: CASKGAQMNTEAFF.

The chain recombines TRBV29-1 with TRBJ2-7; D possibly corresponds to TRBD1 (6 bases). This CDR3 comprises 13 residues. Trimming took 2 bases from V and 2 from J, leaving 10 bases between them. CDR1 SQVTM and CDR2 ANQGSEA come from the germline V gene. The CDR3 nucleotides are TGCAGCGTTGAACAGGGGAGACCCTACGAGCAGTACTTC. Translation gives CSVEQGRPYEQYF.

The rearrangement joins TRBV3-1 (or the pseudogene TRBV3-2) to TRBJ1-4, with TRBD1 matching 7 bases. CDR3 length equals 14 residues. The J segment lost 2 bases and the V segment lost 6 bases, leaving 3 bases of the junction unmatched. The germline CDR1 and CDR2 sequences are LGHDT and YNNKEL (reference sequence). CDR3 in DNA: TGTGCCAGCAGACCACAGGGGACTAATGAAAAACTGTTTTTT. This translates into CASRPQGTNEKLFF.

The chain carries TRBV6-2 or TRBV6-3 and TRBJ2-1; 9 bases fit TRBD2. The germline V gene encodes CDR1 MNHEY and CDR2 SVGEGT. The length of the CDR3 is 16 residues. Unmatched junction bases numbered 15, after V lost 5 bases and J lost 10 bases. CDR3 protein: CASSQTPKTREGEQFF. Here the CDR3 DNA reads TGTGCCAGCAGTCAAACGCCCAAGACGCGGGAGGGCGAGCAGTTCTTC.

The chain uses TRBV11-3 and TRBJ1-3; no clear D gene. Germline lookup yields CDR1 SGHNT and CDR2 YENEEA. V lost 5 bases and J 4 bases, leaving 15 bases between the germline ends. The CDR3 has 15 amino acids. CDR3 sequence reads: CASSPYAARGNTIYF. In nucleotides, the CDR3 is TGTGCCAGCAGCCCTTACGCGGCTCGGGGAAACACCATATATTTT.

The J gene is TRBJ2-5, the V gene TRBV28; TRBD2 aligns across 11 bases. The CDR3 is made up of 15 amino acids. Germline V gene lookup returns CDR1 MDHEN and CDR2 SYDVKM. V lost 3 bases and J lost 5; bases outside the gene matches: 5. Here the CDR3 reads CASSFLAGGDETQYF. As DNA, the CDR3 is TGTGCCAGCAGTTTCCTAGCGGGAGGAGACGAGACCCAGTACTTC. The variable domain in full, with the rest retrieved from reference TRBV28 and TRBJ2-5, is DVKVTQSSRYLVKRTGEKVFLECVQDMDHENMFWYRQDPGLGLRLIYFSYDVKMKEKGDIPEGYSVSREKKERFSLILESASTNQTSMYLCASSFLAGGDETQYFGPGTRLLVL.

V and J are TRBV6-5 and TRBJ2-7; D is uncertain. V lost 5 bases and J 0 bases, leaving 14 bases between the germline ends. The germline CDR1 and CDR2 sequences are MNHEY and SVGAGI. CDR3 length: 15 amino acids. As DNA, the CDR3 is TGTGCCAGCAGTCTAGACTTTGCAAGCTCCTACGAGCAGTACTTC. This translates into CASSLDFASSYEQYF.

This rearrangement joins TRBV11-3 to TRBJ2-7; D is undetermined. Deletions cut 5 bases from V and 2 bases from J, with 16 bases between. Germline V gene sequence: CDR1 SGHNT, CDR2 YENEEA. The CDR3 has 15 residues. CDR3 sequence reads: CASSAYSYRTYEQYF. In DNA, the CDR3 is TGTGCCAGCAGCGCCTATTCATACCGAACCTACGAGCAGTACTTC.

The chain is built from TRBV6-5 and TRBJ2-7, with 9 positions matching TRBD1. The CDR3 covers 13 residues. V trimming: 7 bases; J trimming: 5 bases; junction bases outside the gene matches: 6. Germline CDR1 is MNHEY and CDR2 is SVGAGI. The CDR3 is CASTPRDRDEQYF. The CDR3 nucleotides are TGTGCCAGCACCCCCCGGGACAGGGACGAGCAGTACTTC.

The rearrangement joins TRBV2 to TRBJ2-1; TRBD2 agrees at 15 bases. V lost 6 bases and J lost 12; bases outside the gene matches: 9. CDR1 is SNHLY and CDR2 is FYNNEI in the germline V gene. This CDR3 is 15 amino acids long. CDR3 sequence reads: CASRGLAGGMGLQFF. The CDR3 DNA reads TGTGCCAGCAGGGGACTAGCGGGGGGTATGGGGTTGCAGTTCTTC. The full variable domain, with the rest looked up from reference TRBV2 and TRBJ2-1, is EPEVTQTPSHQVTQMGQEVILRCVPISNHLYFYWYRQILGQKVEFLVSFYNNEISEKSEIFDDQFSVERPDGSNFTLKIRSTKLEDSAMYFCASRGLAGGMGLQFFGPGTRLTVL.

The genes are TRBV6-5 and TRBJ2-5; D not certain. CDR1 MNHEY and CDR2 SVGAGI come from the germline V gene. The germline V and J ends were trimmed by 6 bases and 0 bases, with 2 bases remaining between them. This CDR3 has 11 residues. The CDR3 DNA reads as TGTGCCAGCAGCTACCAAGAGACCCAGTACTTC. As protein: CASSYQETQYF.

The J gene is TRBJ2-2, the V gene TRBV4-1; 13 bases line up with TRBD2. This CDR3 has 17 residues. V was pared by 4 bases and J by 5 bases, with 7 bases of the junction left unmatched. Germline V gene data show CDR1 as MGHRA and CDR2 as YSYEKL. Here the CDR3 DNA reads TGCGCCAGCAGCCTCCAACTAGCGGGAGGGCCTACCGGGGAGCTGTTTTTT. Its translation is CASSLQLAGGPTGELFF.

The chain's CDR3 is CASSFTSGGASTDTQYF. As DNA, the CDR3 is TGTGCCAGCAGCTTCACTAGCGGGGGGGCTAGCACAGATACGCAGTATTTT. This chain joins TRBV13 and TRBJ2-3; TRBD2 aligns across 13 bases. Trimming cost V 3 bases and J 0 bases; bases outside gene matches: 3. The CDR3 covers 17 residues. Germline-derived CDR1 and CDR2 are PRHDT and FYEKMQ (reference sequence). The full variable domain, with the rest looked up from reference TRBV13 and TRBJ2-3, is AAGVIQSPRHLIKEKRETATLKCYPIPRHDTVYWYQQGPGQDPQFLISFYEKMQSDKGSIPDRFSAQQFSDYHSELNMSSLELGDSALYFCASSFTSGGASTDTQYFGPGTRLTVL.

This chain links TRBV29-1 with TRBJ1-1, with D tentatively TRBD1 (5 bases). V was pared by 4 bases and J by 6 bases, with 15 bases between. Germline CDR1 and CDR2: SQVTM and ANQGSEA. The CDR3 loop spans 13 amino acids. The CDR3 coding sequence is TGCAGCGTTGGAACAGCTCGGGGGGCTGAAGCTTTCTTT. As protein: CSVGTARGAEAFF.

The chain uses TRBV4-1 and TRBJ1-1, with D possibly TRBD1 on 6 matching bases. CDR1 and CDR2 from the germline V gene are MGHRA and YSYEKL. CDR3 length: 16 residues. V lost 1 base and J lost 6, with 18 bases in between. DNA for the CDR3: TGCGCCAGCAGCCAAGGTCCTTGGCAGGGGAGCGCTGAAGCTTTCTTT. This gives the protein CASSQGPWQGSAEAFF.

The gene calls are TRBV19 and TRBJ1-5; 9 bases fit TRBD1. In germline, CDR1 is LNHDA, CDR2 SQIVND (reference sequence). The V gene end was trimmed by 6 bases and the J gene end by 6 bases; junction bases not matched to a gene: 9. This CDR3 has 15 amino acids. The CDR3: CASSWGQGVGQPQHF. For the CDR3, the DNA is TGTGCCAGTAGCTGGGGACAGGGAGTAGGTCAGCCCCAGCATTTT.

The chain carries TRBV28 and TRBJ2-2, with 7 bases identical to TRBD1. Unmatched junction bases numbered 9, after V lost 4 bases and J lost 1 base. The CDR3 length is 17 residues. Germline CDR1 reads MDHEN; CDR2 reads SYDVKM. The CDR3 nucleotides read TGTGCCAGCAGTTACCCGACAGGGCAAATGAACACCGGGGAGCTGTTTTTT. As protein: CASSYPTGQMNTGELFF.

The chain recombines TRBV5-1 with TRBJ2-1; 7 nucleotides align to TRBD2. Germline-derived CDR1 and CDR2 are SGHRS and YFSETQ. CDR3 length equals 19 residues. Losses at the gene ends were 3 bases for V and 7 bases for J; bases not matched to a gene: 22. In DNA form, the CDR3 reads TGCGCCAGCAGCTCAACAACAGGCGGTACGGGGAGGGCGATGAATGAGCAGTTCTTC. As protein: CASSSTTGGTGRAMNEQFF. Drawing the rest from reference TRBV5-1 and TRBJ2-1, the complete variable domain is KAGVTQTPRYLIKTRGQQVTLSCSPISGHRSVSWYQQTPGQGLQFLFEYFSETQRNKGNFPGRFSGRQFSNSRSEMNVSTLELGDSALYLCASSSTTGGTGRAMNEQFFGPGTRLTVL.

The V gene is TRBV9, the J gene TRBJ1-6; TRBD1 might be the D (6 bases). Germline V gene lookup returns CDR1 SGDLS and CDR2 YYNGEE. Deletions cut 2 bases from V and 8 bases from J, with 14 bases between. The CDR3 runs to 15 residues. As DNA, the CDR3 is TGTGCCAGCAGCGTCTTAGGGGGTCGGGATTCACCCCTCCACTTT. This translates into CASSVLGGRDSPLHF.

This clone showed up just once. The rearrangement joins TRBV9 to TRBJ2-3; 7 nucleotides match TRBD2. CDR1 SGDLS and CDR2 YYNGEE come from the germline V gene. V lost 2 bases to trimming and J lost 3 bases; unmatched junction nucleotides: 3. The CDR3 is 14 residues long. CDR3 DNA: TGTGCCAGCAGCGTGAGACTAGCAACAGATACGCAGTATTTT. Amino acid sequence: CASSVRLATDTQYF.

The chain recombines TRBV2 with TRBJ2-7; D is ambiguous. The V end was cut by 5 bases, the J end by 2 bases, with 10 bases between. The CDR3 totals 13 residues. Germline assignment: CDR1 SNHLY and CDR2 FYNNEI. The CDR3 protein is CASSSGGTYEQYF. In DNA form, the CDR3 reads TGTGCCAGCAGTAGTGGCGGTACCTACGAGCAGTACTTC. The full variable domain, rest sourced from reference TRBV2 and TRBJ2-7, is EPEVTQTPSHQVTQMGQEVILRCVPISNHLYFYWYRQILGQKVEFLVSFYNNEISEKSEIFDDQFSVERPDGSNFTLKIRSTKLEDSAMYFCASSSGGTYEQYFGPGTRLTVT.

The V call is TRBV7-9, the J call TRBJ2-1; 7 bases match TRBD1. Germline lookup yields CDR1 SEHNR and CDR2 FQNEAQ (reference sequence). This CDR3 region has 14 residues. V gave up 5 bases and J gave up 9 bases; unmatched junction bases: 10. The CDR3 DNA reads TGTGCCAGCAGCCAGACGACAGGGTCGGGTGAGCAGTTCTTC. Its translation is CASSQTTGSGEQFF.

The V call is TRBV2, the J call TRBJ1-5; D might be TRBD1 (5 bases). Germline V gene sequence: CDR1 SNHLY, CDR2 FYNNEI. This CDR3 region has 12 residues. With 8 bases removed from V and 8 bases from J, the gap between germline ends came to 13 bases. CDR3 DNA sequence: TGTGCCAGCTGGGGGGGAAGGGAGCCCCAGCATTTT. As protein: CASWGGREPQHF.

The table lists this clone with many counts. The CDR3 spells CASSQVRTGTSNTGELFF. In nucleotides, the CDR3 is TGTGCCAGCAGCCAAGTTCGGACAGGGACGAGCAACACCGGGGAGCTGTTTTTT. This chain connects TRBV3-1 (or the pseudogene TRBV3-2) to TRBJ2-2, with TRBD1 matching over 8 bases. J lost 2 bases, V lost 1 base, and 9 bases had no gene match. Germline V CDR1 and CDR2: LGHDT, YNNKEL (reference sequence). There are 18 residues in the CDR3.

This clone showed up just once. The V call is TRBV5-1, the J call TRBJ1-5; no definite D call. V lost 4 bases and J lost 2, with 10 bases in between. Germline CDR1 reads SGHRS; CDR2 reads YFSETQ. This CDR3 is 14 amino acids long. The chain's CDR3 is CASSPDGGNQPQHF. In nucleotides, the CDR3 is TGCGCCAGCAGCCCGGACGGGGGCAATCAGCCCCAGCATTTT. Full variable domain (missing parts from reference TRBV5-1 and TRBJ1-5): KAGVTQTPRYLIKTRGQQVTLSCSPISGHRSVSWYQQTPGQGLQFLFEYFSETQRNKGNFPGRFSGRQFSNSRSEMNVSTLELGDSALYLCASSPDGGNQPQHFGDGTRLSIL.